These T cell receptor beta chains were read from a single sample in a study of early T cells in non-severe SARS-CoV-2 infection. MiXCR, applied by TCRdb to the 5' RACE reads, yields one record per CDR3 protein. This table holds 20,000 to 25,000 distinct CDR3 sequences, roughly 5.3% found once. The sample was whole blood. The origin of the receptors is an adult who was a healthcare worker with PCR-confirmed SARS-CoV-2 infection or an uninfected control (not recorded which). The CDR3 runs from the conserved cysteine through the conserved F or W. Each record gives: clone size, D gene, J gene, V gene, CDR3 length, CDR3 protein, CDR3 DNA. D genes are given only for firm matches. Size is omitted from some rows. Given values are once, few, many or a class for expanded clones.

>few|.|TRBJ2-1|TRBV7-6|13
CASSLAAENEQFF
TGTGCCAGCAGCTTAGCCGCCGAGAATGAGCAGTTCTTC
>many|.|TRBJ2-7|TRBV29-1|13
CSAGGTVVSEQYF
TGCAGCGCCGGGGGGACAGTCGTCTCCGAGCAGTACTTC
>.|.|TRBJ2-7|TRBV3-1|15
CASSHEDGGPYEQYF
TGTGCCAGCAGCCATGAGGACGGGGGGCCCTACGAGCAGTACTTC
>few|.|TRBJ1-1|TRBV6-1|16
CASSEFLRTRNTEAFF
TGTGCCAGCAGCGAATTTTTACGGACAAGGAACACTGAAGCTTTCTTT
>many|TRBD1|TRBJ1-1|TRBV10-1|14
CARGGQARNTEAFF
TGCGCCAGAGGAGGACAGGCAAGAAACACTGAAGCTTTCTTT
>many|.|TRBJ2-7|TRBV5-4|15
CASSLSIGRTYEQYF
TGTGCCAGCAGCTTGAGTATTGGGAGAACCTACGAGCAGTACTTC
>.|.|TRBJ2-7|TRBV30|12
CARSVTGYEQYF
TGTGCCCGGAGTGTAACGGGGTACGAGCAGTACTTC
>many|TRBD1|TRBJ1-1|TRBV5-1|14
CASSVTGVTLEAFF
TGCGCCAGCAGTGTGACAGGGGTCACTTTAGAAGCTTTCTTT
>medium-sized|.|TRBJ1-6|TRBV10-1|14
CASSAGQNNSPLHF
TGCGCCAGCAGTGCCGGACAGAATAATTCACCCCTCCACTTT
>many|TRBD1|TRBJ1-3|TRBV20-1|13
CSARTGEFNTIYF
TGCAGTGCTCGGACAGGGGAGTTTAACACCATATATTTT
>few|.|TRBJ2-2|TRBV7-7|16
CASSPGSVQNTGELFF
TGTGCTAGCAGCCCTGGTTCAGTTCAAAACACCGGGGAGCTGTTTTTT
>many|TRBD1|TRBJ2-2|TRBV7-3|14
CGSSGGANTGELFF
TGTGGATCATCAGGGGGCGCGAACACCGGGGAGCTGTTTTTT
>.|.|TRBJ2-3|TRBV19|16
CASRPLDSPVTDTQYF
TGTGCCAGTAGACCCTTGGACAGTCCGGTCACAGATACGCAGTATTTT
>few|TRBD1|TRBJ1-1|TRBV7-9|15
CASSPFGQGNTEAFF
TGTGCCAGCAGCCCGTTTGGACAGGGGAACACTGAAGCTTTCTTT
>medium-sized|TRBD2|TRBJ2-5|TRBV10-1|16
CASSESLPSGQETQYF
TGCGCCAGCAGTGAGTCGTTGCCTAGCGGACAAGAGACCCAGTACTTC
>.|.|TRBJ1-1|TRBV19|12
CASILGGTEAFF
TGTGCCAGTATTTTAGGGGGCACTGAAGCTTTCTTT
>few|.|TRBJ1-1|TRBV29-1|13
CSVERGWNTEAFF
TGCAGCGTTGAGCGGGGATGGAACACTGAAGCTTTCTTT
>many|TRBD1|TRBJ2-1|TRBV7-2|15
CASSFDRGTYNEQFF
TGTGCCAGCAGCTTCGACAGGGGGACCTACAATGAGCAGTTCTTC
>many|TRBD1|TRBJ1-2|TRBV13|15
CASSIRQGTIYGYTF
TGTGCCAGCAGCATACGACAGGGGACCATTTATGGCTACACCTTC
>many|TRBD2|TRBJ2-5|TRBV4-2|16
CASSQRGTSGKETQYF
TGTGCCAGCAGCCAAAGAGGGACTAGCGGCAAAGAGACCCAGTACTTC
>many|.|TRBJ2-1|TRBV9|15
CASSGRGWGYNEQFF
TGTGCCAGCAGCGGTAGGGGCTGGGGTTACAATGAGCAGTTCTTC
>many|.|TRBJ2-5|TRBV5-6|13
CASSLPGRKTQYF
TGTGCCAGCAGCTTGCCAGGGAGGAAGACCCAGTACTTC
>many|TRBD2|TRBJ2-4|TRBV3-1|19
CASSQDGLAGAASKNIQYF
TGTGCCAGCAGCCAAGACGGACTAGCGGGGGCCGCTTCCAAAAACATTCAGTACTTC
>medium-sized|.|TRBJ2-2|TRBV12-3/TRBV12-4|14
CASSFLESTGELFF
TGTGCCAGCAGTTTTCTAGAGAGCACCGGGGAGCTGTTTTTT
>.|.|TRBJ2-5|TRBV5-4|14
CASSLGRYQETQYF
TGTGCCAGCAGCCTCGGACGGTACCAAGAGACCCAGTACTTC
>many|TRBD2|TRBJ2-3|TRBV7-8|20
CASSFSSSNLAGGIQDTQYF
TGTGCCAGCAGCTTCTCCTCATCTAACCTAGCGGGGGGCATTCAAGATACGCAGTATTTT
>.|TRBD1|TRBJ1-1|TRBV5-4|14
CASSGRDRVTEAFF
TGTGCCAGCAGCGGACGGGACAGGGTTACTGAAGCTTTCTTT
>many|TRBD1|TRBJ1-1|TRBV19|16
CASSIGQGAMNTEAFF
TGTGCCAGTAGTATAGGGCAGGGGGCTATGAACACTGAAGCTTTCTTT
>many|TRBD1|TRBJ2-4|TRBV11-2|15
CASSLTDRGKNIQYF
TGTGCCAGCAGCTTAACAGACAGGGGCAAAAACATTCAGTACTTC
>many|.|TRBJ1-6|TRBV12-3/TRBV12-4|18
CASSLLGGSGLDKAALHF
TGTGCCAGCAGTTTGCTGGGCGGGTCCGGGCTGGATAAAGCAGCCCTCCACTTT
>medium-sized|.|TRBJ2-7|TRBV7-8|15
CASSLAPRSSYEQYF
TGTGCCAGCAGCTTAGCGCCGCGTAGCTCCTACGAGCAGTACTTC
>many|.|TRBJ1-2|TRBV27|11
CASSLPRGYTF
TGTGCCAGCAGTTTACCGAGGGGCTACACCTTC
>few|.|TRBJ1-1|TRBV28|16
CASSWGHGEPNTEAFF
TGTGCCAGCAGTTGGGGACACGGGGAACCGAACACTGAAGCTTTCTTT
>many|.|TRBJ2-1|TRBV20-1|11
CSARDNDEQFF
TGCAGTGCTAGAGATAACGATGAGCAGTTCTTC
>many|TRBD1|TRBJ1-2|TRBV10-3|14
CAINRDRDDYGYTF
TGTGCCATCAACCGGGACAGGGATGACTATGGCTACACCTTC
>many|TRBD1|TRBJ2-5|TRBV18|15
CASSPPGQGEETQYF
TGTGCCAGCTCACCACCGGGACAGGGGGAAGAGACCCAGTACTTC
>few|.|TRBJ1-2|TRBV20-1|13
CSAFTGTGYGYTF
TGCAGTGCTTTTACTGGGACTGGCTATGGCTACACCTTC